This TCR beta chain was sequenced during a study of persistence of HIV-infected CD4 T cells. Study-level points and caveats: Within sorted populations, more oligoclonal TCRs accompanied more oligoclonal proviruses. Degenerate expanded CDR3beta sequences were enriched among CMV- and Gag-responding cells.

The libraries were made with immunoSEQ version 4 in survey mode. Libraries were prepared by immunoSEQ multiplex PCR; TCRdb keeps only in-frame clonotypes and omits some of them. The sample consists of about 20,000 clones, about 60% of them appearing once. This clone was seen only a few times. Its antigen remains unknown. CDR1 and CDR2 from the germline V gene are KGHSH and LQKENI. This CDR3 is 14 amino acids long. Trimming shortened V by 5 bases and J by 5 bases, and 15 bases separated the two germline ends. Overlapping HIV-1 Gag 15-mer peptides at 0.8 to 1 ug per peptide per mL were used. CD4+ T cells upregulating both CD40 ligand and CD69 were sorted as responding cells.

The chain couples TRBV18 to TRBJ1-2; D is unclear. The source of this sequence is an adult woman with HIV who was CMV-seropositive. Here the sequenced sample was CD4+ T cells sorted from PBMCs after roughly 17-hour stimulation, taken from a patient who received antiretroviral therapy. The CDR3 loop reads CASSGRASSYGYTF. DNA for the CDR3: TGTGCCAGCTCAGGGAGGGCGTCGAGTTATGGCTACACCTTC.